This TCR beta chain was sequenced during a study of tissue T cells after allogeneic stem cell transplantation. Study conclusions and caveats: Anatomically similar tissues had similar TCR repertoires within each patient.

The data were produced by immunoSEQ multiplex PCR, yet TCRdb's version contains in-frame clones alone and is incomplete. The repertoire holds more than 9,000 clones, with 70% as singletons. Points on this clone: Its antigen is as yet unknown.

Germline V gene sequence: CDR1 LNHDA, CDR2 SQIVND (reference sequence). Trimming took 6 bases from V and 7 from J, leaving 15 bases between them. The CDR3 has 13 residues. Sample: tissue from the right colon, taken at autopsy. This TCR derives from a woman aged 18 to 55 with breast cancer. The rearrangement joins TRBV19 to TRBJ1-2, with D unclear. Here the CDR3 reads CASSIPYLGGYTF. In DNA, the CDR3 is TGTGCCAGTAGCATTCCCTATCTCGGTGGCTACACCTTC.